The entry below describes one T cell receptor (beta chain). It has no known antigen specificity. Base qualities are not at hand, and no much larger clone is one base apart. This sample is drawn from a study of shared clonotypes between healthy human individuals (TCRdb year 2020). For the study in its entirety: Three men and a couple of women, aged 18 to 49 years, made up the cohort. For each donor, three plates each were used for CD4 naive and CD4 memory, two plates were used for CD8 naive, and one plate was used for CD8 memory. To increase sequencing depth and limit assay-specific biases, different laboratories used diverse techniques to prepare libraries and sequence TCR repertoires. Between about 0.85 and 9.5 billion PBMCs per donor were obtained by leukapheresis. To estimate repertoire size and how much clonotypes are shared between individuals, the study performed deep sequencing of blood TCR repertoires from roughly five healthy adults.

The donors were healthy, HIV-negative adults who had no recently reported acute infections or vaccinations. Only Caucasian adults living in Nashville, Tennessee, USA were represented among the donors. CD4+ T cells were enriched by magnetic negative selection; naive cells were then positively selected on CD45RA, and the negative fraction formed the memory subset. Blood was collected by leukapheresis, and PBMCs were isolated by Ficoll-Histopaque density gradient centrifugation and then cryopreserved in liquid nitrogen vapor phase. Analytical flow cytometry was used to check the purity and quantity of every magnetically sorted T cell population. From each sorted fraction, genomic DNA was isolated and quantified by UV absorbance on a Nanodrop 2000c. General study outcomes and caveats: Rarefaction of sorted-subset datasets indicated incomplete sequencing despite the large sequencing depth. Estimated clonotype richness was generally larger for naive than for memory subsets. Sampling was restricted to blood, and TCR repertoires in tissues likely differ from the TCR repertoires found in blood. Clonotypes shared by all four sorted-subset donors showed higher generation probabilities than non-shared clonotypes. Because the study included a small number of donors, the genetic and exposure-history diversity represented was limited. Pairwise subsampling indicated that sequencing depth was expected to affect the degree of clonotype sharing among donors. Sharing across several donors was observed for 5% to 6.5% of naive CD4, about 4% of naive CD8, about 2.3% of memory CD4, and about 0.4% of memory CD8 clonotypes.

Using the deep immunoSEQ assay, multiplex PCR amplified TCR CDR3 regions from genomic DNA. Extracted genomic DNA from each cell subset was distributed evenly across all wells of several immunoSEQ 96-well plates, and each plate was treated as a replicate. For sorted subsets, about 200 ng genomic DNA, equal to tens of thousands of T cell genomes, was loaded into each replicate PCR. The purified libraries were quantified using a Qubit 3.0 fluorometer, sized with a Bioanalyzer 2100, and then quantified again using the KAPA Library Quantification kit. A separate single-read 150-cycle Illumina NextSeq 550 flow cell was used to sequence each immunoSEQ 96-well plate. Per the authors' processing: The immunoSEQ output contained only junctional sequences without quality scores, so filtering could not match that applied to full-length reads. To assign V/J genes and CDR3, sequences were annotated using PyIR, a Python wrapper for IgBLAST v1.9, with IMGT germline references. Any read was removed if the V/J assignment was weak (E-value above 1e-6), the CDR3 was missing, or the read contained stop codons, out-of-frame junctions, or ambiguous translated residues. V3J clonotypes were defined by identical inferred V gene, J gene, and CDR3 amino acid sequence. Percentage overlap between repertoires was calculated by dividing the number of shared unique clonotypes by the size of the smaller repertoire. Repertoire richness was assessed with RTK rarefaction, the Chao1 estimator, and Recon v2.1 estimates of unobserved clonotypes. OLGA was used to compute generation probabilities for all TCRbeta clonotypes that the gDNA method yielded from a handful of donors. TCRdb mirrors the immuneACCESS table, restricted to in-frame sequences. Some clones are absent from its copies; in checked studies, under half trace to an unresolved V gene, and the reason for the others is unknown. That table gives V, J and clone size, and the DNA gave D and trimming. Here the sample has about 2,500,000 clones; approximately 90% occur a single time. Around 0.15% of the sample belongs to the ten largest clones.

The receptor's source is a man aged 18 to 29 in good health. Material for sequencing was naive CD4+ T cells sorted from blood. The cell subset or site label here, explained by the study, means: CD45RA+ positively selected.

This receptor carries the CDR3 CATSRGGGDYPNQPQHF. The DNA reads TGTGCCACCAGCAGAGGGGGGGGCGACTACCCCAATCAGCCCCAGCATTTT. The chain was built from TRBV15 and TRBJ1-5, with TRBD1 as a weak D call on 6 bases. The CDR3 runs 17 amino acids, cysteine and phenylalanine included. The kept DNA is CDR3 alone, 51 bases in frame from the first base. Deletion took 1 base off V and 3 bases off J, with a span of 16 bases between the germline ends. Taken from the germline V gene (reference sequence), the CDR1 and CDR2 loops are LNHNV and YYDKDF.